The sequence of this TCR beta chain was determined in a study of CD8 T cells in ankylosing spondylitis. TCRdb re-derived calls from the 5' RACE reads in MiXCR, one entry per CDR3 protein. The sample holds a few hundred thousand distinct CDR3 sequences, roughly a tenth seen once. Deletions cut 7 bases from V and 4 bases from J, with 14 bases between. The CDR3 has 14 residues. The TCR comes from a male donor with ankylosing spondylitis or in good health (not recorded which). Sequencing was done on a sample of blood, either unsorted or a sorted T cell fraction (not recorded which). J is TRBJ2-1 and V is TRBV12-3 or TRBV12-4; D may correspond to TRBD1 or TRBD2 (5 bases each). Written as DNA, the CDR3 is TGTGCCAGCAACCTCGGGACGCCTTACAATGAGCAGTTCTTC. Amino acid sequence: CASNLGTPYNEQFF.